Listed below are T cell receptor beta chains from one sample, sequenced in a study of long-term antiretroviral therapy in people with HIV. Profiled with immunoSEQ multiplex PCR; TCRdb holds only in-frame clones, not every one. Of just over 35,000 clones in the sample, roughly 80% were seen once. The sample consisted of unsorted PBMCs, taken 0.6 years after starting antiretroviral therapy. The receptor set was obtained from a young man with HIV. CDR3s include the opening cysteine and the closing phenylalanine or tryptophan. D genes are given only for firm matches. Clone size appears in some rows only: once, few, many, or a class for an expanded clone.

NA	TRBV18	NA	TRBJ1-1	TGTGCCAGCTCACCACCTGGGGCGGAGCACACTGAAGCTTTCTTT	CASSPPGAEHTEAFF
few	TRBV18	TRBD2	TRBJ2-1	TGTGCCAGCTCACCGATCACTAGCGGGAACAATGAGCAGTTCTTC	CASSPITSGNNEQFF
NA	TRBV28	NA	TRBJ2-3	TGTGCCAGCTCCTTGGGCAGTACAGATACGCAGTATTTT	CASSLGSTDTQYF
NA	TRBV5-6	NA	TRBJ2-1	TGTGCCAGCAGCTCCCTAGTTGGCTCCTACAATGAGCAGTTCTTC	CASSSLVGSYNEQFF
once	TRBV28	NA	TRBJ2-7	TGTGCCAGCACCCCTCGACAGTCCGCCTACGAGCAGTACTTC	CASTPRQSAYEQYF
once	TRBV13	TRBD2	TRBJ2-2	TGTGCCAGCAGCGACCGAGGAGGCGGGAGTTACACCGGGGAGCTGTTTTTT	CASSDRGGGSYTGELFF
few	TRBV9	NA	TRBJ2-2	TGTGCCAGTAAACAGGGCGCCGGCACCGGGGAGCTGTTTTTT	CASKQGAGTGELFF
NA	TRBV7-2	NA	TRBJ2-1	TGTGCCAGCAGCTTAGAGCTCTACAATGAGCAGTTCTTC	CASSLELYNEQFF
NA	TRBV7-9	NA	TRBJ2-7	TGTGCCAGCAGCTACAAGGGAGGTCCCTACGAGCAGTACTTC	CASSYKGGPYEQYF
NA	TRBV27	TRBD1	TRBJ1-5	TGTGCCAGCAGTACCGGGACAGGGAATTATCAGCCCCAGCATTTT	CASSTGTGNYQPQHF
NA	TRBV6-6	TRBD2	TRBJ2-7	TGTGCCAGCACCCTCACGACCGTGGGGGGGATCGAGCAGTACTTC	CASTLTTVGGIEQYF
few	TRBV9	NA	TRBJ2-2	TGTGCCAGCAGTCGGACGGTGAACACCGGGGAGCTGTTTTTT	CASSRTVNTGELFF
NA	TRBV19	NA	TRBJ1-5	TGTGCCAGTAGTACGGACGGTTATAGCAATCAGCCCCAGCATTTT	CASSTDGYSNQPQHF
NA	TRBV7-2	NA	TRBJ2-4	TGTGCCAGCAGCTTAGGTCAGCTAAACATTCAGTACTTC	CASSLGQLNIQYF
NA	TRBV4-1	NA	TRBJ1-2	TGCGCCAGCAGCCAAGATATTGGAGGCTACACCTTC	CASSQDIGGYTF
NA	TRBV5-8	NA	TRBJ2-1	TGTGCCAGCAGCTTGGAAGGGGGAGGGTACAATGAGCAGTTCTTC	CASSLEGGGYNEQFF
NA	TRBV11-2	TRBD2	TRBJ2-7	TGTGCCAGCAGCTTAGTGCGGGGGATTAAGGAGCAGTACTTC	CASSLVRGIKEQYF
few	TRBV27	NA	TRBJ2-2	TGTGCCAGCAGTTCCGTTGAGAACACCGGGGAGCTGTTTTTT	CASSSVENTGELFF
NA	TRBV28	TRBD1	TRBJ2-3	TGTGCCAGCAGCGCGACAGGGGTTCGGGCAGATACGCAGTATTTT	CASSATGVRADTQYF
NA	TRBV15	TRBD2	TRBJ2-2	TGTGCCACCCTCCCGGGGGGGACCGGGGAGCTGTTTTTT	CATLPGGTGELFF
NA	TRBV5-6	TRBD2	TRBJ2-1	TGTGCCAGCAGCTTGGGGACTAGCGGACCCTTCAATGAGCAGTTCTTC	CASSLGTSGPFNEQFF
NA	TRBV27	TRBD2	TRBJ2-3	TGTGCCAGCAGTTTAGGCCGCGGGGGGACCACAGATACGCAGTATTTT	CASSLGRGGTTDTQYF
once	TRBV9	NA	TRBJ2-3	TGTGCCAGCAGCGTCCTTGGCGGTAAGGATACGCAGTATTTT	CASSVLGGKDTQYF
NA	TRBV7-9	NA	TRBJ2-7	TGTGCCAGCAGCTGGAGGCAGGACAGACCCTACGAGCAGTACTTC	CASSWRQDRPYEQYF
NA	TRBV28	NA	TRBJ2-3	TGTGCCAGCAGTTTATCTGGCTTCTCTAGGGCAGATACGCAGTATTTT	CASSLSGFSRADTQYF
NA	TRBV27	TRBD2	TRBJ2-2	TGTGCCAGCAGTTTATTCGGGACTAGCGGGGCCACCGGGGAGCTGTTTTTT	CASSLFGTSGATGELFF
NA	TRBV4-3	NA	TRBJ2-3	TGCGCCAGCAGCCAAGCACAGGGTGGGGATACGCAGTATTTT	CASSQAQGGDTQYF